This T cell receptor (beta chain) is from a study of cytomegalovirus exposure and HLA in healthy donors. The germline V gene has CDR1 MDHEN and CDR2 SYDVKM. Trimming took 3 bases from V and 2 from J, leaving 10 bases between them. The CDR3 extends over 14 amino acids. Primers included in the PCR were 60 Vbeta and 13 Jbeta primers. Clones were sequenced by immunoSEQ multiplex PCR, and TCRdb holds only the in-frame ones, with some missing. The sample carries a few hundred thousand clones, approximately 80% recorded once. The sequenced material came from PBMCs. The receptor was derived from a woman aged 55 to 70 in good health and CMV-seropositive. The rearrangement links TRBV28 to TRBJ1-2; D is uncertain. The CDR3 nucleotides read TGTGCCAGCAGTTTGCCTGGGGAGAACTATGGCTACACCTTC. It encodes CASSLPGENYGYTF.